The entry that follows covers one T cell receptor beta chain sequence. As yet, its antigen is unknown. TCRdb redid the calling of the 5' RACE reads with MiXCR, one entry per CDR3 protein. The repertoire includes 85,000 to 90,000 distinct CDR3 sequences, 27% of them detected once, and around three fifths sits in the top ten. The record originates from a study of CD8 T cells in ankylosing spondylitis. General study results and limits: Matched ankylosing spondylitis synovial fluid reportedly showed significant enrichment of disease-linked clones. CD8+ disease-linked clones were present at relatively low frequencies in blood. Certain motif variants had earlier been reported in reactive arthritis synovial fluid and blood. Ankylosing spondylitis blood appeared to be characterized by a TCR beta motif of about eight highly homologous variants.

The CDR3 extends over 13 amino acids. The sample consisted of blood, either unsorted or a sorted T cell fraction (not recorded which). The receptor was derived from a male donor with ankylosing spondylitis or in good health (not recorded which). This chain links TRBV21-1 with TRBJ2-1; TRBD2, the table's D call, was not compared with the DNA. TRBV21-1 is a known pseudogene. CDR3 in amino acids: CASSNPPRDEQFF. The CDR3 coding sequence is TGTGCCAGCAGCAACCCGCCGAGGGATGAGCAGTTCTTC.